The 23 T cell receptor beta chains reported below all come from one sample, sequenced in a study of T cell responses to AZD1222 COVID-19 vaccine. TCRdb keeps only in-frame clones here, not all; method: immunoSEQ multiplex PCR. The sample yields nearly 110,000 clones, roughly nine tenths seen once. The specimen comprised peripheral blood, sampled on day 0 of AZD1222 vaccination. The source is an adult in good health.

This clone has only a few counts. The DNA for the CDR3 is TGTGCCAGCACCCTGCTCCCGGTAGGCAATCAGCCCCAGCATTTT. Amino acids: CASTLLPVGNQPQHF. J is TRBJ1-5 and V is TRBV6-5; D not certain. V lost 7 bases to trimming and J lost 2 bases, with 15 bases between them. The CDR3 spans 15 residues. Germline V gives CDR1 MNHEY, CDR2 SVGAGI.

This chain uses TRBV30 with TRBJ1-1; TRBD1 matches at 9 bases. The CDR3 is 13 residues long. J lost 4 bases, V lost 8 bases, and 8 bases had no gene match. CDR1 and CDR2 from the germline V gene are GTSNPN and SVGIG (reference sequence). The CDR3 coding sequence is TGTGCCGGAAAGACAGGGGGAGTCACTGAAGCTTTCTTT. Encoded protein: CAGKTGGVTEAFF.

V usage is TRBV27 and J usage is TRBJ2-7; the D gene could be TRBD1 or TRBD2 (5 bases each). With 6 bases removed from V and 0 bases from J, the gap between germline ends came to 18 bases. Germline-derived CDR1 and CDR2 are MNHEY and SMNVEV (reference sequence). The CDR3 runs to 16 residues. Here the CDR3 DNA reads TGTGCCAGCAGAGGGACGTACGAAGGTATCTCCTACGAGCAGTACTTC. Encoded protein: CASRGTYEGISYEQYF.

The chain uses TRBV9 and TRBJ1-4; possibly TRBD1 for D (5 bases). V was shortened by 4 bases and J by 7 bases, with 17 bases between the two germline ends. CDR3 size: 15 residues. Germline V gene lookup returns CDR1 SGDLS and CDR2 YYNGEE. The CDR3 here is CASSPLGGSSEKLFF. The DNA of the CDR3 is TGTGCCAGCAGCCCCCTGGGGGGGTCGAGTGAAAAACTGTTTTTT.

V is TRBV25-1 and J is TRBJ2-1, with TRBD1 as a possible D gene (5 bases). The CDR3 has 12 residues. From germline, CDR1 is MGHDK and CDR2 SYGVNS. With 6 bases removed from V and 8 bases from J, the gap between germline ends came to 11 bases. This chain's CDR3 is CASSAGWYEQFF. In DNA form, the CDR3 reads TGTGCCAGCAGCGCAGGGTGGTATGAGCAGTTCTTC. The entire variable domain, with the rest obtained from reference TRBV25-1 and TRBJ2-1, is as follows: EADIYQTPRYLVIGTGKKITLECSQTMGHDKMYWYQQDPGMELHLIHYSYGVNSTEKGDLSSESTVSRIRTEHFPLTLESARPSHTSQYLCASSAGWYEQFFGPGTRLTVL.

This chain uses TRBV14 with TRBJ1-6, with 10 bases fitting TRBD1. Germline CDR1 reads SGHDN; CDR2 reads FVKESK. Trimming took 4 bases from V and 9 from J; bases not matched to a gene: 9. The CDR3 length is 16 residues. The CDR3 is CASSRLTGGNGSPLHF. The DNA of the CDR3 is TGTGCCAGCAGCCGCCTGACAGGGGGCAACGGTTCACCCCTCCACTTT.

V and J are TRBV2 and TRBJ2-1, with 8 bases identical to TRBD2. CDR1 SNHLY and CDR2 FYNNEI come from the germline V gene. CDR3 length: 14 amino acids. Unmatched junction bases numbered 10, after V lost 7 bases and J lost 8 bases. CDR3 loop: CASNGLAARDEQFF. CDR3 DNA sequence: TGTGCCAGCAATGGACTAGCCGCTAGGGATGAGCAGTTCTTC.

This sequence joins TRBV6-1 and TRBJ1-2; perhaps TRBD1 as D (5 bases). Trimming cost V 4 bases and J 6 bases, with 21 bases left between them. CDR1 and CDR2 (germline): MNHNS, SASEGT. This CDR3 is 16 amino acids long. The CDR3 region has the DNA TGTGCCAGCAGTGCCCCGGACACAGTCCCTATTGATGGCTACACCTTC. It codes for CASSAPDTVPIDGYTF.

This rearrangement joins TRBV30 to TRBJ1-2; 7 bases fit TRBD1. V dropped 6 bases and J dropped 6; count of bases not matched to a gene: 13. This CDR3 contains 14 residues. Looked up from germline, CDR1 is GTSNPN and CDR2 is SVGIG (reference sequence). For the CDR3, the DNA is TGTGCCTGCCGGGCCCGGACAGGATTGCATGGCTACACCTTC. Translated, it gives CACRARTGLHGYTF.

The genes are TRBV28 and TRBJ2-6, with a weak D call TRBD2 (5 bases). V shed 7 bases and J shed 0 bases, with 13 bases lying between them. The CDR3 loop spans 16 amino acids. Per germline, CDR1 MDHEN and CDR2 SYDVKM. In DNA, the CDR3 is TGTGCCAGCAACGGAGGAGAGCGCTCTGGGGCCAACGTCCTGACTTTC. Encoded protein: CASNGGERSGANVLTF.

This clone has a handful of counts. The chain is built from TRBV5-1 and TRBJ1-6, with D unclear. Germline CDR1 SGHRS, CDR2 YFSETQ. Trimming took off 4 bases at V and 8 bases at J, with 13 bases between the two ends. The CDR3 covers 14 residues. CDR3 in DNA: TGCGCCAGCAGCCTCTCGAGGCGGGATTCACCCCTCCACTTT. Amino acid sequence: CASSLSRRDSPLHF.

The genes are TRBV2 and TRBJ1-5, with D unresolved. V was clipped by 1 base and J by 5 bases, with 9 bases between them. Germline lookup yields CDR1 SNHLY and CDR2 FYNNEI. The CDR3 contains 14 residues. DNA for the CDR3: TGTGCCAGCAGTGAAGAAGCGGATCATCAGCCCCAGCATTTT. Translated, it gives CASSEEADHQPQHF.

This sequence joins TRBV29-1 and TRBJ2-1; weak D call: TRBD2 (5 bases). CDR1 and CDR2 from the germline V gene are SQVTM and ANQGSEA. Trimming shortened V by 6 bases and J by 0 bases, and 9 bases separated the two germline ends. The CDR3 runs 13 residues. The CDR3 DNA reads as TGCAGCGTGGCCGGAGGCTCCTACAATGAGCAGTTCTTC. The encoded protein is CSVAGGSYNEQFF.

The CDR3 is CASSFRTSGRAGEQFF. The CDR3 DNA follows: TGTGCCAGCAGTTTCCGGACTAGCGGGAGGGCCGGTGAGCAGTTCTTC. The rearrangement joins TRBV6-5 to TRBJ2-1, with 15 bases lining up with TRBD2. With V trimmed by 4 bases and J by 9 bases, 7 bases remained unmatched. Germline V CDR1 and CDR2: MNHEY, SVGAGI. This CDR3 spans 16 amino acids.

The chain has TRBV6-4 and TRBJ2-1; the match to TRBD2 covers 10 bases. Germline assignment: CDR1 MRHNA and CDR2 SNTAGT. This CDR3 is 15 amino acids long. V gave up 3 bases and J gave up 10 bases; unmatched junction bases: 9. CDR3 in DNA: TGTGCCAGCAGTGAAGAAGCGGGAGGGTTAGGCGAGCAGTTCTTC. It codes for CASSEEAGGLGEQFF.

The V call is TRBV9, the J call TRBJ1-1, with D possibly being TRBD1 (5 bases). The ends were cut back, 4 bases at V and 0 bases at J, with 16 bases in the middle. The length of the CDR3 is 16 residues. Germline V gene data show CDR1 as SGDLS and CDR2 as YYNGEE. The CDR3 sequence: CASSPPDIFMNTEAFF. The CDR3 nucleotides are TGTGCCAGCAGCCCCCCGGACATTTTTATGAACACTGAAGCTTTCTTT.

The chain joins TRBV6-5 to TRBJ2-1, with 12 bases fitting TRBD2. Germline V gene data show CDR1 as MNHEY and CDR2 as SVGAGI. V gave up 4 bases and J gave up 8 bases; unmatched junction bases: 9. This CDR3 contains 16 residues. This CDR3 reads CASSSIGLAGYDEQFF. The CDR3 DNA reads TGTGCCAGCAGTTCAATTGGACTAGCGGGATACGATGAGCAGTTCTTC.

This rearrangement joins TRBV5-1 to TRBJ2-1; TRBD1 matches 7 bases. CDR1 is SGHRS and CDR2 is YFSETQ in the germline V gene. With 2 bases clipped from V and 4 bases from J, the junction kept 6 bases outside the gene matches. This CDR3 contains 15 residues. The CDR3 coding sequence is TGCGCCAGCAGCTTAAAACAGGGGATTTACAATGAGCAGTTCTTC. Encoded protein: CASSLKQGIYNEQFF. Supplemented by reference TRBV5-1 and TRBJ2-1, the full variable domain reads KAGVTQTPRYLIKTRGQQVTLSCSPISGHRSVSWYQQTPGQGLQFLFEYFSETQRNKGNFPGRFSGRQFSNSRSEMNVSTLELGDSALYLCASSLKQGIYNEQFFGPGTRLTVL.

The chain recombines TRBV4-3 with TRBJ2-1; D may be TRBD2 (5 bases). Germline V CDR1 and CDR2: LGHNA, YSLEER. This CDR3 is 15 amino acids long. V was shortened by 4 bases and J by 0 bases, with 10 bases between the two germline ends. The CDR3 reads CASSPDFSSYNEQFF. The CDR3 nucleotides are TGCGCCAGCAGCCCGGACTTCAGCTCCTACAATGAGCAGTTCTTC.

V and J are TRBV15 and TRBJ1-2; 7 nucleotides match TRBD1. This CDR3 is built from 15 residues. Trimming at V came to 3 bases and at J to 12 bases, leaving 16 bases not matched to a gene. Germline V gene data show CDR1 as LNHNV and CDR2 as YYDKDF (reference sequence). The chain's CDR3 is CATSSSNRGLRSNTF. CDR3 in DNA: TGTGCCACCAGCAGTAGCAACAGGGGCCTCCGTTCAAACACCTTC.

This clone has a single count. V usage is TRBV28 and J usage is TRBJ1-5, with 9 bases that match TRBD1. The CDR3 is made up of 15 amino acids. Germline V gene sequence: CDR1 MDHEN, CDR2 SYDVKM. V was clipped by 6 bases and J by 5 bases; unmatched bases: 8. The CDR3 DNA follows: TGTGCCAGCAGCTGGACAGGGGCCGGACATCAGCCCCAGCATTTT. Encoded protein: CASSWTGAGHQPQHF.

The chain uses TRBV5-1 and TRBJ2-3; TRBD1 matches 7 bases. V lost 4 bases, J lost 4 bases, and 6 bases stayed unmatched. From germline, CDR1 is SGHRS and CDR2 YFSETQ. This CDR3 has 14 amino acids. CDR3 in DNA: TGCGCCAGCAGCCCAGACAGGGTGGCAGATACGCAGTATTTT. It is translated as CASSPDRVADTQYF.

The V and J genes are TRBV5-6 and TRBJ2-7; 9 bases map to TRBD2. With 4 bases clipped from V and 4 bases from J, the junction kept 9 bases outside the gene matches. Germline V gene lookup returns CDR1 SGHDT and CDR2 YYEEEE. The CDR3 is 15 amino acids. CDR3 amino acids: CASSPGGTSRYEQYF. Here the CDR3 DNA reads TGTGCCAGCAGCCCCGGTGGGACTAGCCGGTACGAGCAGTACTTC.